These 9 T cell receptor beta chains share one sample of origin, sequenced in a study of cytomegalovirus exposure and HLA in healthy donors. The PCR ran on 60 Vbeta and 13 Jbeta primers. Libraries were prepared by immunoSEQ multiplex PCR; TCRdb keeps only in-frame clonotypes and omits some of them. The table has about 140,000 clones, approximately 80% seen once; the top ten hold 2% to 2.5%. Material: PBMCs. Receptors were obtained from a young man in good health and CMV-seronegative.

The chain employs TRBV21-1 and TRBJ2-3; TRBD2, as called in the table, went unchecked against the DNA. TRBV21-1 is a listed pseudogene. The CDR3 totals 13 residues. The CDR3 nucleotides are TGTGCCAGCAAGGCCTCACGGGAGTTTGCGCAGTATTTT. Translated, it gives CASKASREFAQYF.

V and J are TRBV6-5 and TRBJ2-5, with TRBD1 matching over 8 bases. Near its end, the DNA agrees better with TRBJ2-7, so the J call may be wrong. The CDR3 runs to 15 residues. CDR1 is MNHEY, CDR2 SVGAGI, per germline. CDR3 DNA: TGTGCCAGCAGTTATTATGGACAGGGTCCTTCCGAGCAGTACTTC. This translates into CASSYYGQGPSEQYF.

The chain uses TRBV28 and TRBJ2-2, with 9 bases that match TRBD1. The germline CDR1 and CDR2 sequences are MDHEN and SYDVKM. Losses at the gene ends were 6 bases for V and 4 bases for J; bases not matched to a gene: 12. CDR3 length equals 17 residues. CDR3 bases: TGTGCCAGCAGCCCCTCTTACAGGGGGCGCGGCACCGGGGAGCTGTTTTTT. Residues: CASSPSYRGRGTGELFF.

This clone was detected only once. This specimen includes other DNA sequences encoding the same CDR3. J is TRBJ2-3 and V is TRBV6-5; D is possibly TRBD2 (6 bases). The germline V and J ends were trimmed by 4 bases and 3 bases, with 8 bases remaining between them. Germline lookup yields CDR1 MNHEY and CDR2 SVGAGI. The CDR3 spans 13 residues. The CDR3 reads CASSSRGTDTQYF. CDR3 bases: TGTGCCAGCAGTTCCCGGGGGACAGATACGCAGTATTTT.

The chain has TRBV4-3 and TRBJ2-7; 7 bases are shared with TRBD2. Germline loops: CDR1 LGHNA, CDR2 YSLEER. CDR3 length: 14 amino acids. The J segment lost 0 bases and the V segment lost 4 bases, leaving 3 bases of the junction unmatched. The CDR3 DNA sequence: TGCGCCAGCAGCCCCCAGCGGGACTCCTACGAGCAGTACTTC. This translates into CASSPQRDSYEQYF.

The chain uses TRBV21-1 and TRBJ2-7; TRBD1 is the table's D call, not checked against the DNA. TRBV21-1 is a recognized pseudogene. This CDR3 is 14 amino acids long. Here the CDR3 DNA reads TGTGCCAGCAGCAAAGCCCCAGGGCGGAACGAGCAGTACTTC. Translation: CASSKAPGRNEQYF.

CDR3 loop: CASSTPQGIQPQHF. The CDR3, as DNA: TGTGCCAGCAGTACCCCCCAGGGTATTCAGCCCCAGCATTTT. V gene TRBV28 combines with J gene TRBJ1-5; D perhaps matches TRBD1 (5 bases). CDR3 size: 14 residues. The germline gives CDR1 MDHEN, CDR2 SYDVKM. Trimming stripped 5 bases from V and 6 bases from J, with 14 bases between.

The gene calls are TRBV5-1 and TRBJ1-2, with 9 nucleotides matching TRBD1. Looked up from germline, CDR1 is SGHRS and CDR2 is YFSETQ. Trimming cost V 4 bases and J 5 bases; bases outside gene matches: 9. The CDR3 spans 15 residues. The CDR3 sequence is CASSPGTGLTYGYTF. The CDR3 DNA sequence: TGCGCCAGCAGCCCAGGGACAGGGCTTACTTATGGCTACACCTTC.

The rearrangement joins TRBV4-3 to TRBJ1-2, with TRBD1 matching over 8 bases. Germline lookup yields CDR1 LGHNA and CDR2 YSLEER. After removal of 3 bases from V and 6 bases from J, the junction contained 3 bases not matched to a gene. The CDR3 is made up of 13 amino acids. As DNA, the CDR3 is TGCGCCAGCAGCCACCGGACAGGGCATGGCTACACCTTC. Its protein product is CASSHRTGHGYTF.